Sequencing of this T cell receptor (beta chain) was carried out in a study of blood T cell repertoires in COVID-19. Study at large: The analysed material was cDNA or gDNA that came from T cells, B-cell-depleted T cells, or PBMCs.

CDR1 is GTSNPN, CDR2 SVGIG, per germline (reference sequence). Deletions cut 0 bases from V and 3 bases from J, with 15 bases between. CDR3 length: 16 residues. Libraries were prepared by immunoSEQ multiplex PCR; TCRdb keeps only in-frame clonotypes and omits some of them. The sample lists a few hundred thousand clones; more than 85% were seen once. Participants had their cohort set by participant-reported clinical history. The chain has TRBV30 and TRBJ1-5; TRBD1 might be the D (5 bases). Sequencing was performed on PBMCs or T cells enriched from blood (not recorded which). The sequence came from a woman aged 45 to 65 who had recovered from COVID-19. The CDR3 sequence: CAWSVWGGASNQPQHF. CDR3 nucleotides: TGTGCCTGGAGTGTCTGGGGCGGAGCCTCCAATCAGCCCCAGCATTTT. The variable domain in full, completed from reference TRBV30 and TRBJ1-5, reads SQTIHQWPATLVQPVGSPLSLECTVEGTSNPNLYWYRQAAGRGLQLLFYSVGIGQISSEVPQNLSASRPQDRQFILSSKKLLLSDSGFYLCAWSVWGGASNQPQHFGDGTRLSIL.